These 25 T cell receptor beta chains were sequenced from one sample in a study of breast tumors, draining lymph nodes, adjacent tissues. TCRdb called the multiplex PCR reads again in MiXCR, with one record for every CDR3 protein. The profile covers approximately 89,000 distinct CDR3 sequences, with approximately 30% appearing a single time and over 8% taken by the ten largest. Samples came from axillary lymph nodes draining the breast cancer. The specimen was axillary lymph node tissue. The receptors shown here come from a female donor with breast cancer. Some clones in this sample may be carry-over from other donors' samples.

This clonotype was seen many times. The V call is TRBV29-1, the J call TRBJ2-2; TRBD2 matches at 10 bases. CDR1 is SQVTM, CDR2 ANQGSEA, per germline. V shed 5 bases and J 4 bases; nucleotides not matched to a gene: 13. This CDR3 has 17 residues. The CDR3 DNA reads TGCAGCGTTATGTTAGCGGGAGGCGAGTGGAGCACCGGGGAGCTGTTTTTT. It specifies CSVMLAGGEWSTGELFF.

This clonotype was recorded a few times. This could be a read error, since a much larger clone is one nucleotide away. The chain carries TRBV9 and TRBJ2-5; D not resolved. The germline V gene has CDR1 SGDLS and CDR2 YYNGEE. CDR3 length: 14 residues. CDR3 sequence reads: CASSVDPGRETQSF. DNA for the CDR3: TGTGCCAGCAGCGTAGATCCCGGTCGAGAGACCCAGTCCTTC.

In its sample, this clonotype was seen many times. The CDR3 region is CASSPRYLDNEKLFF. The CDR3 DNA reads TGTGCCAGCAGCCCACGTTACCTGGATAATGAAAAACTGTTTTTT. V is TRBV7-9 and J is TRBJ1-4; D uncertain. The CDR3 is 15 amino acids. CDR1 SEHNR and CDR2 FQNEAQ come from the germline V gene (reference sequence). The V end lost 5 bases, the J end lost 4 bases, and 14 bases lay between the germline ends.

This clonotype was recorded only once. This may stem from a read error, because a much larger clone lies one nucleotide away. V gene TRBV25-1 combines with J gene TRBJ1-2; 7 bases align to TRBD1. The J segment lost 4 bases and the V segment lost 6 bases, leaving 11 bases of the junction unmatched. Germline V CDR1 and CDR2: MGHDK, SYGVNS. CDR3 length equals 15 residues. The CDR3 bases are TGTGCCAGCAGGTCCCCGGGACAGCTGATCTATGGCTACACCTTC. Protein sequence: CASRSPGQLIYGYTF.

This clonotype occurred many times. This clone may be a read error of a much larger clone one base away. This chain connects TRBV20-1 to TRBJ2-7; TRBD2 agrees at 9 bases. The CDR3 is made up of 15 amino acids. Germline lookup yields CDR1 DFQATT and CDR2 SNEGSKA (reference sequence). Trimming removed 7 bases from V and 2 bases from J; junction bases left unmatched: 12. This CDR3 reads CSDHPGSGRTYEQYF. The CDR3 nucleotides read TGCAGTGACCACCCAGGTAGCGGGAGAACCTACGAGCAGTACTTC.

This clonotype was observed a handful of times. This clone may be a read error of a much larger clone one base away. V gene TRBV4-3 combines with J gene TRBJ1-3, with D possibly matching TRBD1 (6 bases). Germline assignment: CDR1 LGHNA and CDR2 YSLEER. The CDR3 is 14 amino acids. CDR3 DNA sequence: TGCGCCAGCAGCCAAGAGGGGGCTGGAAACGCCATATATTTT. Protein sequence: CASSQEGAGNAIYF.

J is TRBJ1-5 and V is TRBV6-2 or TRBV6-3; D not resolved. The ends were cut back, 3 bases at V and 3 bases at J, with 6 bases in the middle. The CDR3 loop spans 13 amino acids. CDR1 MNHEY and CDR2 SVGEGT come from the germline V gene. Written as DNA, the CDR3 is TGTGCCAGCAGTTATCGAGACAATCAGCCCCAGCATTTT. Its protein product is CASSYRDNQPQHF.

Worth noting for this clonotype: Its ends do not fully match the called genes, so a read error is possible. This chain links TRBV6-1 with TRBJ1-2; TRBD1 is a possible D gene (6 bases). The CDR3 has 16 amino acids. Germline lookup yields CDR1 MNHNS and CDR2 SASEGT. Written as DNA, the CDR3 is TGTGCCAGCAGTCAAGCGGGAGCGGGGGCGGGCTATGGCTACACCTTC. Translation gives CASSQAGAGAGYGYTF.

This clonotype was found many times. The genes are TRBV19 and TRBJ1-5, with D unclear. This CDR3 contains 14 residues. Between the trimmed V and J ends, which lost 6 bases and 1 base, there was a span of 10 bases. Germline V gene data show CDR1 as LNHDA and CDR2 as SQIVND (reference sequence). CDR3 bases: TGTGCCAGTAGACCAGGACGGAGCAATCAGCCCCAGCATTTT. Translated, it gives CASRPGRSNQPQHF.

Many counts were recorded for this clonotype. The chain couples TRBV24-1 to TRBJ2-1; D not certain. The CDR3 has 16 residues. Trimming cost V 1 base and J 0 bases, with 9 bases left between them. The V gene's germline CDR1 is KGHDR and CDR2 SFDVKD. The CDR3 DNA reads TGTGCCACCAGTGATTTCTTGGCCAGCTCCTACAATGAGCAGTTCTTC. This sequence encodes CATSDFLASSYNEQFF.

The chain employs TRBV20-1 and TRBJ2-5, with D unclear. Germline V gene lookup returns CDR1 DFQATT and CDR2 SNEGSKA (reference sequence). The CDR3 has 14 amino acids. V gave up 1 base and J gave up 3 bases, with 12 bases separating them. The CDR3 region has the DNA TGCAGTGCTAGAGCCCGACGTGGGGAAGAGACCCAGTACTTC. It specifies CSARARRGEETQYF.

Ten or more counts support this clonotype. The gene calls are TRBV6-6 and TRBJ2-3; D might be TRBD1 (5 bases). Germline loops: CDR1 MNHNY, CDR2 SVGAGI (reference sequence). The CDR3 consists of 15 residues. V was shortened by 5 bases and J by 3 bases, with 15 bases between the two germline ends. CDR3 in DNA: TGTGCCAGCAGTCACCGCCAGGGCATAACAGATACGCAGTATTTT. Translated: CASSHRQGITDTQYF.

V is TRBV6-2 or TRBV6-3 and J is TRBJ1-5, with a possible D match to TRBD1 (5 bases). Between the trimmed V and J ends, which lost 0 bases and 1 base, there was a span of 16 bases. Germline V CDR1 and CDR2: MNHEY, SVGEGT. CDR3 length equals 18 residues. DNA of the CDR3: TGTGCCAGCAGTTACTCGATAGGGAGGGGAAAAAGCAATCAGCCCCAGCATTTT. Translating gives CASSYSIGRGKSNQPQHF.

Concerning this clonotype: The junction shows a germline mismatch at one end, possibly a read error. The V and J genes are TRBV7-2 and TRBJ1-6; a possible D gene is TRBD1 (6 bases). The CDR3 has 14 amino acids. Germline lookup yields CDR1 SGHTA and CDR2 FQGNSA. CDR3 nucleotides: TGTGCCAGCAGCGCCCAGGGGCGGAATTCGCCCCTCCACTTT. Amino acid sequence: CASSAQGRNSPLHF.

In regard to this clonotype: The conserved phenylalanine or tryptophan is not found at the CDR3 terminus, so this likely reflects a read error. Because the CDR3's place on the DNA is in doubt, the DNA is left out and the CDR3 is given as listed by TCRdb. This chain connects TRBV14 to TRBJ2-1; TRBD2, the table's D call, lacks a check against the DNA. The CDR3 is 14 residues long, counting both termini. Germline V lookup: CDR1 SGHDN, CDR2 FVKESK. The CDR3 here is CASSRLAGDNEQSS.

This clonotype occurred many times. The chain has TRBV20-1 and TRBJ2-1; 8 positions agree with TRBD2. Trimming removed 2 bases from V and 5 bases from J; junction bases left unmatched: 8. The germline V gene encodes CDR1 DFQATT and CDR2 SNEGSKA (reference sequence). This CDR3 has 15 residues. The CDR3 is CSARKPGLGDNEQFF. CDR3 bases: TGCAGTGCTAGAAAGCCGGGACTAGGGGACAATGAGCAGTTCTTC.

About this clonotype itself: Possible read error: a much larger clone is one base away. The rearrangement links TRBV7-6 to TRBJ2-2; D is perhaps TRBD2 (5 bases). CDR3 length: 16 amino acids. Germline V CDR1 and CDR2: SGHVS, FNYEAQ. CDR3: CASSLNRGLRPGELLF. CDR3 DNA sequence: TGTGCCAGCAGCTTAAACCGCGGACTCCGGCCCGGGGAGCTGCTTTTT.

The CDR3 coding sequence is TGTGCCAGTAGTAAGACTAGCGGGAGGAGGGGTGAGCAGTTCTTC. Encoded protein: CASSKTSGRRGEQFF. The chain employs TRBV19 and TRBJ2-1; 13 nucleotides match TRBD2. This CDR3 comprises 15 residues. Germline CDR1 and CDR2: LNHDA and SQIVND (reference sequence). The trim removed 4 bases at V and 9 bases at J, leaving 6 bases unmatched.

This clonotype was recorded at least ten times. The chain links TRBV20-1 to TRBJ2-1; TRBD1 or TRBD2 may be the D gene (5 bases each). V lost 5 bases and J 7 bases, leaving 24 bases between the germline ends. There are 16 residues in the CDR3. In germline, CDR1 is DFQATT, CDR2 SNEGSKA (reference sequence). DNA for the CDR3: TGCAGTGCTGACCCCTCCGGGACCACTCGTGCGAATGAGCAGTTCTTC. This encodes CSADPSGTTRANEQFF.

The gene calls are TRBV7-9 and TRBJ1-2, with TRBD1 identical over 7 bases. CDR3 length equals 16 residues. Germline V gene lookup returns CDR1 SEHNR and CDR2 FQNEAQ (reference sequence). V lost 4 bases to trimming and J lost 3 bases; unmatched junction nucleotides: 11. This CDR3 reads CASSSDLGGRYYGYTF. DNA for the CDR3: TGTGCCAGCAGCTCCGATTTAGGGGGCAGGTACTATGGCTACACCTTC.

This clonotype appeared many times. The chain carries TRBV9 and TRBJ2-3; weak D call: TRBD2 (6 bases). The germline V gene encodes CDR1 SGDLS and CDR2 YYNGEE. Trimming pared 0 bases from V and 6 bases from J, leaving 11 bases between. The CDR3 runs to 14 residues. The CDR3 nucleotides are TGTGCCAGCAGCGTAGGACTAGAGTCGGATACGCAGTATTTT. It specifies CASSVGLESDTQYF.

To note about this clonotype: One end of the junction is discordant with germline, which a read error may explain. This chain connects TRBV11-2 to TRBJ2-7, with 8 bases fitting TRBD2. CDR1 is SGHAT and CDR2 is FQNNGV in the germline V gene. This CDR3 is 17 amino acids long. The CDR3 DNA follows: TGTGCCAGCAGCTTAGATCGGCCAGTGGCGGGGGGCGATGAGCGGTACTTC. This sequence encodes CASSLDRPVAGGDERYF. The variable domain in full, completed from reference TRBV11-2 and TRBJ2-7, reads EAGVAQSPRYKIIEKRQSVAFWCNPISGHATLYWYQQILGQGPKLLIQFQNNGVVDDSQLPKDRFSAERLKGVDSTLKIQPAKLEDSAVYLCASSLDRPVAGGDERYFGPGTRLTVT.

As regards this clonotype: This may be a read error, as it is one base from a much larger clone. Since the CDR3 does not end with the conserved phenylalanine or tryptophan, this likely comes from a read error. The chain joins TRBV6-4 to TRBJ2-6; D is possibly TRBD1 (6 bases). This CDR3 region has 17 residues. The germline CDR1 and CDR2 sequences are MRHNA and SNTAGT. Trimming removed 3 bases from V and 0 bases from J, with 12 bases in between. The DNA of the CDR3 is TGTGCCAGCAGTGATTCCGGACAGCCCTCTGGGGCCAACGTCCTGACTCTC. Its translation is CASSDSGQPSGANVLTL.

This clonotype appeared many times. The chain joins TRBV6-5 to TRBJ2-6; D is perhaps TRBD2 (5 bases). V lost 8 bases and J lost 2, with 13 bases in between. Germline CDR1 and CDR2: MNHEY and SVGAGI. CDR3 length equals 15 residues. In DNA form, the CDR3 reads TGTGCCAGCCGGGATCAGCAACCTGGGGCCAACGTCCTGACTTTC. This encodes CASRDQQPGANVLTF.

This clonotype was observed at least ten times. J is TRBJ2-1 and V is TRBV14; no definite D call. This CDR3 is 13 amino acids long. CDR1 SGHDN and CDR2 FVKESK come from the germline V gene. Deletions cut 4 bases from V and 5 bases from J, with 9 bases between. DNA for the CDR3: TGTGCCAGCAGCCCGCAACGCAACAATGAGCAGTTCTTC. Residues: CASSPQRNNEQFF.